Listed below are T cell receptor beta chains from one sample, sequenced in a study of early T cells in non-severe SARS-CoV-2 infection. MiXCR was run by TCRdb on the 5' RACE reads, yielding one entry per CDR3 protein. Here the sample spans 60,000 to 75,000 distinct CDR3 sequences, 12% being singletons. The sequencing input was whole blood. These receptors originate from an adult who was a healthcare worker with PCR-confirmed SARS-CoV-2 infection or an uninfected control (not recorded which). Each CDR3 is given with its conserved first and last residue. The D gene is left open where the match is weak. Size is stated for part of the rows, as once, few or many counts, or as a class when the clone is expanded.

CAIKLAGSTDTQYF | TGTGCCATCAAGCTAGCGGGGAGCACAGATACGCAGTATTTT | NA | TRBD2 | 14 | TRBJ2-3 | TRBV10-3
CASSGKRGATQYF | TGTGCCAGTAGTGGTAAGCGGGGAGCGACCCAGTACTTC | many | TRBD2 | 13 | TRBJ2-5 | TRBV19
CSGLGQINEQFF | TGCAGCGGTCTGGGACAGATCAATGAGCAGTTCTTC | NA | TRBD1 | 12 | TRBJ2-1 | TRBV29-1
CASAPRDSKEKLFF | TGTGCTAGTGCCCCTCGGGACAGTAAGGAAAAACTGTTTTTT | NA | TRBD1 | 14 | TRBJ1-4 | TRBV12-5
CASSPRPDSNQPQHF | TGCGCCAGCAGCCCCCGGCCCGATAGCAATCAGCCCCAGCATTTT | NA | NA | 15 | TRBJ1-5 | TRBV5-1
CSARDPHSPGTGGYEQYF | TGCAGTGCTAGAGATCCACACTCACCCGGGACAGGGGGCTACGAGCAGTACTTC | many | TRBD1 | 18 | TRBJ2-7 | TRBV20-1
CASSEKAVEVEQFF | TGTGCCAGCAGCGAGAAGGCCGTTGAGGTTGAGCAGTTCTTC | NA | NA | 14 | TRBJ2-1 | TRBV7-2
CASSQLKTQYF | TGTGCCAGCAGCCAACTGAAGACCCAGTACTTC | few | NA | 11 | TRBJ2-5 | TRBV3-1
CASGLGLAGGQETQYF | TGTGCTAGTGGTTTGGGACTAGCGGGAGGACAAGAGACCCAGTACTTC | NA | TRBD2 | 16 | TRBJ2-5 | TRBV12-5
CSALGYSIRNEQFF | TGCAGCGCCTTAGGATATAGCATTAGGAATGAGCAGTTCTTC | many | NA | 14 | TRBJ2-1 | TRBV29-1
CASSYSGFPGELFF | TGTGCCAGCAGTTACTCTGGGTTCCCTGGGGAGCTGTTTTTT | many | NA | 14 | TRBJ2-2 | TRBV6-2/TRBV6-3
CASRPDREGRNEQFF | TGTGCCAGCAGACCCGACAGGGAAGGTAGAAATGAGCAGTTCTTC | few | TRBD1 | 15 | TRBJ2-1 | TRBV11-1
CATSRDGRSSYNEQFF | TGTGCCACCAGCAGAGATGGCAGGAGCTCCTACAATGAGCAGTTCTTC | NA | NA | 16 | TRBJ2-1 | TRBV15
CASSLGQGTEAFF | TGTGCCAGCAGCTTAGGACAGGGCACTGAAGCTTTCTTT | many | TRBD1 | 13 | TRBJ1-1 | TRBV7-2
CASSQGSRGATGELFF | TGTGCCAGCAGCCAAGGTTCCCGGGGGGCCACCGGGGAGCTGTTTTTT | few | NA | 16 | TRBJ2-2 | TRBV4-2
CASSSGGVKDTQYF | TGTGCCAGCAGCTCTGGGGGGGTAAAAGATACGCAGTATTTT | many | TRBD2 | 14 | TRBJ2-3 | TRBV11-3
CSVEPIFNYGYTF | TGCAGCGTTGAGCCGATCTTTAACTATGGCTACACCTTC | NA | NA | 13 | TRBJ1-2 | TRBV29-1
CASSLDRGGTEAFF | TGTGCCAGCAGCTTAGATCGTGGGGGCACTGAAGCTTTCTTT | few | NA | 14 | TRBJ1-1 | TRBV11-2
CASSTSISMGANYGYTF | TGTGCCAGTAGTACCTCCATCAGTATGGGGGCGAACTATGGCTACACCTTC | NA | NA | 17 | TRBJ1-2 | TRBV19
CASSLVTVKETLHF | TGTGCCAGCAGCTTAGTTACCGTGAAGGAGACCCTCCACTTT | many | NA | 14 | TRBJ1-6 | TRBV7-8
CASRGGSNTGELFF | TGTGCCAGCAGAGGCGGGAGTAACACCGGGGAGCTGTTTTTT | few | TRBD2 | 14 | TRBJ2-2 | TRBV2
CASSPTRTGELFF | TGTGCCAGCAGTCCCACGAGGACCGGGGAGCTGTTTTTT | many | NA | 13 | TRBJ2-2 | TRBV12-3/TRBV12-4
CSAVRTNTIYF | TGCAGTGCCGTAAGAACGAACACCATATATTTT | few | NA | 11 | TRBJ1-3 | TRBV20-1
CSVVARGGGADSFNEQFF | TGCAGCGTTGTAGCCCGCGGAGGGGGCGCGGACTCCTTCAATGAGCAGTTCTTC | many | NA | 18 | TRBJ2-1 | TRBV29-1
CASSITTNTEAFF | TGTGCCAGCAGCATCACAACGAACACTGAAGCTTTCTTT | many | NA | 13 | TRBJ1-1 | TRBV11-2
CATSERPESGSTGELFF | TGTGCCACCAGTGAGCGTCCGGAGTCAGGGAGCACCGGGGAGCTGTTTTTT | many | NA | 17 | TRBJ2-2 | TRBV24-1
CASSIDRTGAAFF | TGTGCCAGTAGTATAGATCGGACGGGGGCAGCTTTCTTT | many | NA | 13 | TRBJ1-1 | TRBV19
CASSLDGENIQYF | TGTGCCAGCAGCTTGGACGGAGAAAACATTCAGTACTTC | many | NA | 13 | TRBJ2-4 | TRBV7-8
CASSTQGAGANVLTF | TGTGCCAGCAGCACACAGGGGGCTGGGGCCAACGTCCTGACTTTC | NA | TRBD1 | 15 | TRBJ2-6 | TRBV9
CASSYREPGGNEQFF | TGTGCCAGCAGTTACCGGGAGCCAGGGGGCAATGAGCAGTTCTTC | few | NA | 15 | TRBJ2-1 | TRBV6-6
CASYREGHPYGYTF | TGTGCCTCCTACAGGGAAGGGCATCCTTATGGCTACACCTTC | few | NA | 14 | TRBJ1-2 | TRBV30
CASSPWTALVNQPQHF | TGTGCCAGCAGTCCATGGACAGCTTTAGTCAATCAGCCCCAGCATTTT | NA | NA | 16 | TRBJ1-5 | TRBV12-3/TRBV12-4
CAWKGTVGGKLFF | TGTGCCTGGAAGGGGACAGTGGGTGGGAAACTGTTTTTT | NA | TRBD1 | 13 | TRBJ1-4 | TRBV30
CSATYRTAINYGYTF | TGCAGCGCTACGTACCGGACAGCAATTAACTATGGCTACACCTTC | NA | NA | 15 | TRBJ1-2 | TRBV29-1
CASSLGTAFNQPQHF | TGTGCCAGCAGCCTCGGGACAGCTTTCAATCAGCCCCAGCATTTT | few | TRBD1 | 15 | TRBJ1-5 | TRBV11-2
CASSPLGGPAGDTQYF | TGTGCCAGCAGCCCCTTGGGGGGCCCCGCCGGGGATACGCAGTATTTT | few | NA | 16 | TRBJ2-3 | TRBV3-1
CASSLLGTGKNIQYF | TGTGCCAGCAGCCTACTAGGGACAGGGAAAAACATTCAGTACTTC | many | TRBD1 | 15 | TRBJ2-4 | TRBV5-6